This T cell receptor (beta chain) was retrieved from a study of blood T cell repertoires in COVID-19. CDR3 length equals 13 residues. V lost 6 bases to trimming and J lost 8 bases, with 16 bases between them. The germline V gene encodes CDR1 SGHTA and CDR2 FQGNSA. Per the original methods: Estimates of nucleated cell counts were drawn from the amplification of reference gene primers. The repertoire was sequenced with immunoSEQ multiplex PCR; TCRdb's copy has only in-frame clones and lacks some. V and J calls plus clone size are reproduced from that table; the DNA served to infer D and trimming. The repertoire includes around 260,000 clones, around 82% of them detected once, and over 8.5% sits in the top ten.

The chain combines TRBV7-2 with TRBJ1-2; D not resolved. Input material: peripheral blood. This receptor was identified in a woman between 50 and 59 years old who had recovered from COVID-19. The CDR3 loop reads CASSPTPRTGYTF. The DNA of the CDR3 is TGTGCCAGCAGTCCTACACCTAGAACCGGCTACACCTTC.